Shown below are 10 T cell receptor beta chains from a single sample sequenced in a study of CD8 T cells in ankylosing spondylitis. MiXCR, applied by TCRdb to the 5' RACE reads, yields one record per CDR3 protein. Of 380,000 or so distinct CDR3 sequences listed, approximately 20% are singletons. The sample comprised blood, either unsorted or a sorted T cell fraction (not recorded which). The receptors come from a male donor with ankylosing spondylitis or in good health (not recorded which).

The genes are TRBV30 and TRBJ2-1; TRBD1 matches 9 bases. Germline V CDR1 and CDR2: GTSNPN, SVGIG (reference sequence). CDR3 length: 19 residues. J was trimmed by 4 bases and V by 5 bases; bases with no gene match: 21. CDR3 protein: CAWETRDREFPNSYNEQFF. The CDR3 coding sequence is TGTGCCTGGGAAACCCGGGACAGGGAATTCCCCAATTCTTACAATGAGCAGTTCTTC.

The chain links TRBV6-1 to TRBJ2-7; tentatively, D is TRBD1 or TRBD2 (7 bases each). Germline V gene lookup returns CDR1 MNHNS and CDR2 SASEGT. This CDR3 region has 13 residues. V was trimmed by 8 bases and J by 2 bases, leaving 13 bases between them. The CDR3 region has the DNA TGTGCCAGCCAGGGGGGGGGACCCTACGAGCAGTACTTC. This translates into CASQGGGPYEQYF.

V and J are TRBV27 and TRBJ2-4; D unresolved. The germline V and J ends were trimmed by 6 bases and 0 bases, with 9 bases remaining between them. Germline V gene lookup returns CDR1 MNHEY and CDR2 SMNVEV (reference sequence). The CDR3 covers 14 residues. CDR3 loop: CASSQSLAKNIQYF. CDR3 bases: TGTGCCAGCAGCCAGAGCTTAGCCAAAAACATTCAGTACTTC.

Written as DNA, the CDR3 is TGTGCCAGCAGCTCGGCCACATCCTACAATGAGCAGTTCTTC. Translating gives CASSSATSYNEQFF. This sequence joins TRBV5-6 and TRBJ2-1; D unresolved. The ends were cut back, 3 bases at V and 1 base at J, with 8 bases in the middle. CDR3 size: 14 residues. Germline assignment: CDR1 SGHDT and CDR2 YYEEEE.

The gene calls are TRBV10-3 and TRBJ1-1; no clear D gene. Trimming left V 6 bases short and J 0 bases short, with 11 bases between. Per the germline V gene, CDR1 is ENHRY and CDR2 is SYGVKD. There are 14 residues in the CDR3. The CDR3 reads CAIRRSDLNTEAFF. CDR3 nucleotides: TGTGCCATCAGGAGAAGTGATCTGAACACTGAAGCTTTCTTT.

A few counts support this clonotype. This chain connects TRBV20-1 to TRBJ2-1, with TRBD2 as a possible D gene (7 bases). The CDR3 totals 16 residues. Germline CDR1 reads DFQATT; CDR2 reads SNEGSKA (reference sequence). V was trimmed by 6 bases and J by 5 bases, leaving 23 bases between them. The CDR3 loop is CSAQPWGGAVHNEQFF. The CDR3 region has the DNA TGCAGTGCCCAACCCTGGGGGGGGGCGGTCCACAATGAGCAGTTCTTC.

The V call is TRBV20-1, the J call TRBJ2-5, with 7 nucleotides matching TRBD1. CDR3 length: 13 amino acids. V trimming: 6 bases; J trimming: 5 bases; junction bases outside the gene matches: 9. From germline, CDR1 is DFQATT and CDR2 SNEGSKA (reference sequence). Written as DNA, the CDR3 is TGCAGTGCCCCCCGACAGGGTACGGAGACCCAGTACTTC. Translation: CSAPRQGTETQYF.

The V and J genes are TRBV6-5 and TRBJ2-2; D tentatively fits TRBD1 or TRBD2 (5 bases each). V lost 0 bases and J lost 0, with 17 bases in between. Germline CDR1 reads MNHEY; CDR2 reads SVGAGI. This CDR3 contains 19 residues. The CDR3 DNA reads as TGTGCCAGCAGTTACTCGAGTCTTCAGGGACCGGCGAACACCGGGGAGCTGTTTTTT. This encodes CASSYSSLQGPANTGELFF.

In its sample, this clonotype was seen a few times. The chain joins TRBV4-1 to TRBJ2-7, with 14 bases identical to TRBD2. Trimming removed 1 base from V and 0 bases from J; junction bases left unmatched: 8. CDR3 length equals 19 residues. Germline V CDR1 and CDR2: MGHRA, YSYEKL. This chain's CDR3 is CASSQGGTSGGYLSYEQYF. The CDR3 DNA reads TGCGCCAGCAGCCAAGGGGGGACTAGCGGGGGCTACCTCTCCTACGAGCAGTACTTC.

This chain links TRBV20-1 with TRBJ2-1; D is possibly TRBD2 (6 bases). This CDR3 comprises 11 residues. The germline V gene encodes CDR1 DFQATT and CDR2 SNEGSKA (reference sequence). The ends were cut back, 8 bases at V and 7 bases at J, with 12 bases in the middle. The CDR3 is CSKLGGNEQFF. The CDR3 DNA follows: TGCAGTAAGCTAGGAGGGAATGAGCAGTTCTTC.